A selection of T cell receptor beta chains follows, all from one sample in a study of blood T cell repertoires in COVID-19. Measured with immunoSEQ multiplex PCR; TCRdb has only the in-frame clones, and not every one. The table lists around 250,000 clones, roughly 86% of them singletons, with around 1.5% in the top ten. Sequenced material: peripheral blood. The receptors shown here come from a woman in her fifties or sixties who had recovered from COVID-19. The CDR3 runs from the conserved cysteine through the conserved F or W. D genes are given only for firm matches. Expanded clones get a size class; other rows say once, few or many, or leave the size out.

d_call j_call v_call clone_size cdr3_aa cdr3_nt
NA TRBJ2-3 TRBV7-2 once CASSPYADTQYF TGTGCCAGCAGTCCTTATGCAGATACGCAGTATTTT
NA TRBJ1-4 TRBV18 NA CASSRDGVPAGGKLFF TGTGCCAGCTCAAGGGACGGAGTTCCCGCGGGGGGAAAACTGTTTTTT
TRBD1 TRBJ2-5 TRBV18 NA CASSGTGGETQYF TGTGCCAGCTCTGGGACAGGGGGAGAGACCCAGTACTTC
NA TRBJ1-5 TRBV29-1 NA CSVELSNNQPQHF TGCAGCGTTGAACTATCAAACAATCAGCCCCAGCATTTT
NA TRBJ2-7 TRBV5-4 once CASSSPTGNYEQYF TGTGCCAGCAGCTCCCCGACAGGAAACTACGAGCAGTACTTC
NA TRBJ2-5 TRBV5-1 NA CASSLAPGGAETQYF TGCGCCAGCAGCTTGGCACCAGGTGGGGCGGAGACCCAGTACTTC
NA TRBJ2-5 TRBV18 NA CASSANRVQETQYF TGTGCCAGCTCAGCAAACAGGGTCCAAGAGACCCAGTACTTC
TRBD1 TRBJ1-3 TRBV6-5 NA CATRDSSGNTIYF TGTGCCACTAGGGACAGCTCTGGAAACACCATATATTTT
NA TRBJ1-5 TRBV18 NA CASSGGLYQPQHF TGTGCCAGCTCCGGGGGGCTTTATCAGCCCCAGCATTTT
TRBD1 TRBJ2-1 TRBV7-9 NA CASSPSPGQGYNEQFF TGTGCCAGCAGCCCGAGTCCGGGACAGGGCTACAATGAGCAGTTCTTC
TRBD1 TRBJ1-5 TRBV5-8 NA CASSLEGDRNQPQHF TGTGCCAGCAGCTTGGAGGGGGACAGGAATCAGCCCCAGCATTTT
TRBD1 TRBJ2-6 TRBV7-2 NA CASIVQGSANVLTF TGTGCCAGCATAGTACAGGGGTCCGCCAACGTCCTGACTTTC
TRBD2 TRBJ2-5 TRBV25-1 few CASSVSGGARETQYF TGTGCCAGCAGTGTTAGCGGGGGGGCGCGGGAGACCCAGTACTTC
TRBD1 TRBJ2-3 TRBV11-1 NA CASSLETGDTDTQYF TGTGCCAGCAGCTTAGAGACAGGGGACACAGATACGCAGTATTTT
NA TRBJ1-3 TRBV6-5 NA CASSKRAGNTIYF TGTGCCAGCAGCAAGCGGGCTGGAAACACCATATATTTT
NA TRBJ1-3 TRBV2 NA CASNPGLSGNTIYF TGTGCCAGCAATCCGGGACTCTCTGGAAACACCATATATTTT
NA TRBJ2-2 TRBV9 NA CASSVRVSADTGELFF TGTGCCAGCAGCGTGAGAGTCAGCGCTGATACCGGGGAGCTGTTTTTT
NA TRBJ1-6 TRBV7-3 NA CASRLDGNSPLHF TGTGCCAGCAGGTTAGACGGGAATTCACCCCTCCACTTT
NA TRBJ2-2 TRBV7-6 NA CASSLWGGMGTGELFF TGTGCCAGCAGCTTATGGGGCGGGATGGGCACCGGGGAGCTGTTTTTT
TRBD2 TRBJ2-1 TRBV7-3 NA CASSLTSGTSGGADEQFF TGTGCCAGCAGCTTAACTTCTGGTACTAGCGGGGGGGCGGATGAGCAGTTCTTC
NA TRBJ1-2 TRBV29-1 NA CSVEPGLYGYTF TGCAGCGTTGAGCCAGGACTTTATGGCTACACCTTC
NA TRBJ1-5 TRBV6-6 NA CASSLSQPQHF TGTGCCAGCAGCCTATCGCAGCCCCAGCATTTT
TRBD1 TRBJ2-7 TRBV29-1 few CSVGQGYAYEQYF TGCAGCGTGGGACAGGGTTACGCCTACGAGCAGTACTTC
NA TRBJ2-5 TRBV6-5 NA CASSRGRGETQYF TGTGCCAGCAGTCGGGGTCGGGGAGAGACCCAGTACTTC
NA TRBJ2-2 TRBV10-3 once CAISESAGAGTGELFF TGTGCCATCAGTGAGTCGGCAGGGGCCGGCACCGGGGAGCTGTTTTTT
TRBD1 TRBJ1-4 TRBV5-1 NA CASSLLAGQTNEKLFF TGCGCCAGCAGCTTGCTTGCGGGACAGACTAATGAAAAACTGTTTTTT
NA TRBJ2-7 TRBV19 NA CASITTGGPYEQYF TGTGCCAGTATTACGACAGGCGGTCCCTACGAGCAGTACTTC
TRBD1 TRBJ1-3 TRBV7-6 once CASSLRTGYSGNTIYF TGTGCCAGCAGCCTAAGGACAGGTTACTCTGGAAACACCATATATTTT
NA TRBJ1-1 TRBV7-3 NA CASSLGPGEEAFF TGTGCCAGCAGCTTAGGCCCCGGGGAGGAAGCTTTCTTT
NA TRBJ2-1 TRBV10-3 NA CAISDGVLEQFF TGTGCCATCAGTGACGGGGTCTTGGAGCAGTTCTTC
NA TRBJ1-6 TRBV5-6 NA CASSLGHYNSPLHF TGTGCCAGCAGCTTGGGACACTATAATTCACCCCTCCACTTT
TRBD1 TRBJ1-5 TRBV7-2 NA CASSLGSGGPPYSNQPQHF TGTGCCAGCAGCTTAGGGTCAGGGGGCCCCCCATATAGCAATCAGCCCCAGCATTTT
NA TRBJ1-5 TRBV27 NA CASSLSHISQPQHF TGTGCCAGCAGTTTATCCCACATTAGCCAGCCCCAGCATTTT
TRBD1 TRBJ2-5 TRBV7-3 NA CASSLDGQGAGETQYF TGTGCCAGCAGCTTAGATGGACAGGGAGCGGGAGAGACCCAGTACTTC
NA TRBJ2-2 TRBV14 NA CASSRWADTGELFF TGTGCCAGCAGCCGTTGGGCAGACACCGGGGAGCTGTTTTTT
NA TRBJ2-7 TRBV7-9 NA CASSPPEGFGYEQYF TGTGCCAGCAGCCCGCCCGAGGGCTTTGGATACGAGCAGTACTTC
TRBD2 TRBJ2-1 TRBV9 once CASSLNSGGSYNEQFF TGTGCCAGCAGCTTAAATAGCGGGGGCTCCTACAATGAGCAGTTCTTC